This TCR beta chain is from a study of tumor and adjacent non-tumor tissue in lung cancer. Study-level information: The cohort had approximately 12 adenocarcinoma, a couple of squamous cell and 1 small cell patients. About 4.17 million productive TCRbeta reads were obtained per sample on average. Aged about 30 to 85 years, patients included nine to ten men and about 5 women with stage I to III disease. Study conclusions and caveats: Tumor tissue had significantly higher TCR diversity than normal lung.

This CDR3 has 17 amino acids. The germline V gene has CDR1 DFQATT and CDR2 SNEGSKA (reference sequence). A few counts support this clonotype. The antigen remains undetermined. At one of its ends the junction is not consistent with the germline gene, which may arise from a read error. No cell sorting was done before RNA was extracted from the tissue. A modified ARM-PCR protocol with three rounds of nested PCR amplified TCRbeta. TCRdb independently ran MiXCR on the multiplex PCR reads; one entry per CDR3 protein. The data hold more than 75,000 distinct CDR3 sequences, with 75% to 90% observed a single time.

The specimen sequenced was lung tumor tissue. The J gene is TRBJ1-1, the V gene TRBV20-1; D ambiguous. The receptor comes from a woman aged 45 to 65 with non-small cell lung cancer. The CDR3 DNA is TGCAGTGCTAGAGATCGTGGGCAGGAGAGCATGAAGACTGAAGCTTTCTTT. Amino acids: CSARDRGQESMKTEAFF.